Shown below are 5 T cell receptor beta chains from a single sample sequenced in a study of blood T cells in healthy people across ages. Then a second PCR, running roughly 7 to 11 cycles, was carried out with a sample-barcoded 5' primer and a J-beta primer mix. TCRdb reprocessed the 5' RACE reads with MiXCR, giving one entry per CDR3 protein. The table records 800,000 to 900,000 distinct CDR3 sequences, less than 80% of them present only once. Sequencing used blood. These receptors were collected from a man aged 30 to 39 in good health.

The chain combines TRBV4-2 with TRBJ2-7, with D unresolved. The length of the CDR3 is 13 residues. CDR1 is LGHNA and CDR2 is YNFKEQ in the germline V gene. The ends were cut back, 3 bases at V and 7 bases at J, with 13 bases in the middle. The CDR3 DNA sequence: TGTGCCAGCAGCCAGTGGGCCACAACAGAGCAGTACTTC. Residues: CASSQWATTEQYF.

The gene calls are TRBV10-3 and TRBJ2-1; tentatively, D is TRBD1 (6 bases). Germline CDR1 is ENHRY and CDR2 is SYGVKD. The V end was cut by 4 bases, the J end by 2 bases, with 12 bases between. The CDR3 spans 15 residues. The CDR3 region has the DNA TGTGCCATCAGTGCCGAGACAGGCCCCTACAATGAGCAGTTCTTC. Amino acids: CAISAETGPYNEQFF.

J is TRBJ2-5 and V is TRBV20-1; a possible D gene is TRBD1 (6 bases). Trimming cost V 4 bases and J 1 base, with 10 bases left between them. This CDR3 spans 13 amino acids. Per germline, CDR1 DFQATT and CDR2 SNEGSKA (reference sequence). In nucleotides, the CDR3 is TGCAGTGCTAAGAGACAGGTCCAAGAGACCCAGTACTTC. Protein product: CSAKRQVQETQYF.

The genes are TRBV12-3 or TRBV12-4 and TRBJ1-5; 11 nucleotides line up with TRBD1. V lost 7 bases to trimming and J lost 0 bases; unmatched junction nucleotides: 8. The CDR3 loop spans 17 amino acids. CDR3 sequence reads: CASNLGTGGYSNQPQHF. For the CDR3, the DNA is TGTGCCAGCAATCTCGGGACAGGGGGATATAGCAATCAGCCCCAGCATTTT.

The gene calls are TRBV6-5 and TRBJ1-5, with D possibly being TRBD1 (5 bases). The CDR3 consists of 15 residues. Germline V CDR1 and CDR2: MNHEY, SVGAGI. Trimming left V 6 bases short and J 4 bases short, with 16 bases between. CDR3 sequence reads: CASSRDGRANQPQHF. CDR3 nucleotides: TGTGCCAGCAGCCGGGACGGACGAGCAAATCAGCCCCAGCATTTT.